Below, 17 T cell receptor beta chains from the same sample are listed, as sequenced in a study of a mutant IDH1 vaccine in newly diagnosed glioma. The table came from immunoSEQ multiplex PCR; TCRdb's copy has only in-frame clones and leaves some out. In the table there are approximately 80,000 clones, roughly 91% of which are singletons. Time point in this sample: week 5, during vaccination. Vaccine doses each comprised 300 ug of mutant IDH1 20-mer peptide, with topical imiquimod. For these receptors, no antigen is known. The source material was PBMCs, sampled from a glioma patient whose treatment included an IDH1 peptide vaccine. Receptor source: a woman in her 50s with glioma.

J is TRBJ2-5 and V is TRBV10-2; 7 bases are shared with TRBD2. The germline gives CDR1 WSHSY, CDR2 SAAADI. The CDR3 contains 15 residues. The V and J ends lost 0 bases and 2 bases, in that order; junction bases with no gene match: 3. CDR3 in DNA: TGCGCCAGCAGTGAGTCTCGGACTAGACAAGAGACCCAGTACTTC. Its protein product is CASSESRTRQETQYF.

Details on this clone: Other DNA sequences in the same sample also yield this CDR3. The gene calls are TRBV5-1 and TRBJ2-5, with 13 positions matching TRBD2. Germline V gene lookup returns CDR1 SGHRS and CDR2 YFSETQ. The V gene end was trimmed by 4 bases and the J gene end by 1 base; junction bases not matched to a gene: 4. This CDR3 contains 16 residues. The DNA for the CDR3 is TGCGCCAGCAGCCCGGGGACTAGCGGGACCCAAGAGACCCAGTACTTC. It is translated as CASSPGTSGTQETQYF.

J is TRBJ1-2 and V is TRBV30, with D possibly TRBD1 on 6 matching bases. This CDR3 spans 14 amino acids. Germline V gives CDR1 GTSNPN, CDR2 SVGIG (reference sequence). V was clipped by 2 bases and J by 4 bases, with 14 bases between them. The CDR3, as DNA: TGTGCCTGGAGTTGGACAGCTGCTACCTATGGCTACACCTTC. As protein: CAWSWTAATYGYTF.

Written as DNA, the CDR3 is TGTGCCAGCAGCTCCCGATTAATCTCGGAGCAGTACTTC. This sequence encodes CASSSRLISEQYF. The chain couples TRBV7-8 to TRBJ2-7; D is undetermined. Germline-derived CDR1 and CDR2 are SGHVS and FQNEAQ. The V end lost 4 bases, the J end lost 7 bases, and 14 bases lay between the germline ends. The CDR3 extends over 13 amino acids.

The chain combines TRBV19 with TRBJ2-7; 7 bases agree with TRBD2. Germline CDR1 is LNHDA and CDR2 is SQIVND (reference sequence). The V segment lost 4 bases and the J segment 2 bases; nucleotides outside the gene matches: 8. The CDR3 has 15 amino acids. The DNA for the CDR3 is TGTGCCAGTAGTACCCCGACAGCGGGACCCTACGAGCAGTACTTC. This encodes CASSTPTAGPYEQYF.

This chain connects TRBV5-1 to TRBJ2-7; no reliable D call. With 0 bases removed from V and 6 bases from J, the gap between germline ends came to 10 bases. The CDR3 sequence is 13 residues long. CDR1 and CDR2 from the germline V gene are SGHRS and YFSETQ. The CDR3 DNA reads TGCGCCAGCAGCTTGGGTGGTGTCGCCGAGCAGTACTTC. It specifies CASSLGGVAEQYF.

In this sample, this clone turned up once. CDR3 DNA: TGCGCCAGCACCTCAAGTGACAGGGGCAGGGGTGAGCAGTTCTTC. This codes for CASTSSDRGRGEQFF. This chain connects TRBV10-1 to TRBJ2-1, with 8 bases fitting TRBD1. V lost 7 bases, J lost 9 bases, and 14 bases stayed unmatched. The CDR3 totals 15 residues. CDR1 WNHNN and CDR2 SYGVQD come from the germline V gene (reference sequence).

In its sample, this clone was seen once. The chain couples TRBV28 to TRBJ2-1, with 10 bases identical to TRBD2. J was trimmed by 10 bases and V by 2 bases; bases with no gene match: 20. This CDR3 comprises 19 residues. Germline values: CDR1 MDHEN, CDR2 SYDVKM. CDR3 loop: CASSLRRWLAGESVREQFF. CDR3 bases: TGTGCCAGCAGTTTACGCAGGTGGCTAGCGGGAGAGTCTGTGCGGGAGCAGTTCTTC.

V is TRBV7-9 and J is TRBJ2-1; 8 positions agree with TRBD2. Trimming at V came to 5 bases and at J to 2 bases, leaving 17 bases not matched to a gene. The CDR3 spans 19 residues. The germline V gene encodes CDR1 SEHNR and CDR2 FQNEAQ (reference sequence). The CDR3 sequence: CASSPRLAGGGPTYNEQFF. CDR3 nucleotide sequence: TGTGCCAGCAGCCCGCGGCTAGCGGGTGGCGGGCCGACCTACAATGAGCAGTTCTTC.

The V and J genes are TRBV21-1 and TRBJ2-1; the D call of TRBD2 is as the table states it, not checked on the DNA. TRBV21-1 is a listed pseudogene. The length of the CDR3 is 13 residues. DNA of the CDR3: TGTGCCAGCAGCCTTAGTTCCATCAATGAGCAGTTCTTC. Translation gives CASSLSSINEQFF.

A single count supports this clone. V gene TRBV27 combines with J gene TRBJ2-2, with TRBD2 matching over 12 bases. Germline-derived CDR1 and CDR2 are MNHEY and SMNVEV (reference sequence). The length of the CDR3 is 15 residues. Trimming at V came to 6 bases and at J to 7 bases, leaving 6 bases not matched to a gene. CDR3 residues: CASRRTSGTSGELFF. The CDR3 DNA follows: TGTGCCAGCAGAAGGACTAGCGGGACGAGCGGGGAGCTGTTTTTT.

V usage is TRBV6-5 and J usage is TRBJ1-2, with a tentative D call TRBD1 (5 bases). The CDR3 has 12 residues. Germline CDR1 is MNHEY and CDR2 is SVGAGI. V dropped 5 bases and J dropped 9 bases, with 13 bases sitting between them. The CDR3 is CASSPQGRSYTF. The CDR3 nucleotides are TGTGCCAGCAGTCCCCAGGGCAGGAGCTACACCTTC.

This clone was recorded once. The rearrangement links TRBV18 to TRBJ2-7; the D is unclear. V lost 6 bases and J 4 bases, leaving 19 bases between the germline ends. The germline gives CDR1 KGHSH, CDR2 LQKENI. The CDR3 runs 15 residues. CDR3 region: CASSKMPGTLYEQYF. The CDR3 DNA sequence: TGTGCCAGCTCTAAGATGCCAGGAACACTTTACGAGCAGTACTTC.

The J gene is TRBJ2-1, the V gene TRBV7-9; TRBD2 aligns across 10 bases. Germline lookup yields CDR1 SEHNR and CDR2 FQNEAQ (reference sequence). The CDR3 is made up of 15 amino acids. V dropped 3 bases and J dropped 7; count of bases not matched to a gene: 6. CDR3: CASSLLAGAWNEQFF. CDR3 nucleotides: TGTGCCAGCAGCTTGCTAGCGGGAGCCTGGAATGAGCAGTTCTTC.

V and J are TRBV2 and TRBJ1-1, with D unclear. V gave up 5 bases and J gave up 0 bases, with 7 bases separating them. This CDR3 comprises 13 residues. Germline V gene data show CDR1 as SNHLY and CDR2 as FYNNEI. CDR3 amino acids: CASSSSMNTEAFF. CDR3 nucleotides: TGTGCCAGCAGTTCATCCATGAACACTGAAGCTTTCTTT.

The chain is built from TRBV5-1 and TRBJ1-2, with D possibly matching TRBD1 (5 bases). The V end was cut by 1 base, the J end by 2 bases, with 6 bases between. In germline, CDR1 is SGHRS, CDR2 YFSETQ. This CDR3 comprises 13 residues. Here the CDR3 reads CASSLSGNYGYTF. As DNA, the CDR3 is TGCGCCAGCAGCTTGTCAGGGAACTATGGCTACACCTTC.

The J gene is TRBJ2-1, the V gene TRBV4-2; the match to TRBD2 covers 10 bases. CDR1 and CDR2 (germline): LGHNA, YNFKEQ. V lost 4 bases to trimming and J lost 3 bases; unmatched junction nucleotides: 3. The CDR3 consists of 15 residues. The CDR3 coding sequence is TGTGCCAGCAGCCTGATAGCGGGAGGCTACAATGAGCAGTTCTTC. It specifies CASSLIAGGYNEQFF.